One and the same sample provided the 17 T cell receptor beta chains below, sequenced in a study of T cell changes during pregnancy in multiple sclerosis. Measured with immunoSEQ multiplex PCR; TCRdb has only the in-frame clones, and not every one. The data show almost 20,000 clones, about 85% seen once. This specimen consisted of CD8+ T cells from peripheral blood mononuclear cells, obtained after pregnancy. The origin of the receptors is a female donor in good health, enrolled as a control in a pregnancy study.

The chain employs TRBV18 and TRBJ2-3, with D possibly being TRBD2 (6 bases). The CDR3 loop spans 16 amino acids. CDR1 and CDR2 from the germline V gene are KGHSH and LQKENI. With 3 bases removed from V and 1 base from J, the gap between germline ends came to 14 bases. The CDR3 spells CASSPEEGHGTDTQYF. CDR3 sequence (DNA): TGTGCCAGCTCACCGGAGGAGGGGCACGGCACAGATACGCAGTATTTT.

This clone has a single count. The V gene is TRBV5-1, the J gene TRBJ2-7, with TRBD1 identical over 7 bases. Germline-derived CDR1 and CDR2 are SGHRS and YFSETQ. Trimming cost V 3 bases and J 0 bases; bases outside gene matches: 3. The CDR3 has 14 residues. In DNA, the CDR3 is TGCGCCAGCAGCTCCGGGACAGTCTCCTACGAGCAGTACTTC. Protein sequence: CASSSGTVSYEQYF.

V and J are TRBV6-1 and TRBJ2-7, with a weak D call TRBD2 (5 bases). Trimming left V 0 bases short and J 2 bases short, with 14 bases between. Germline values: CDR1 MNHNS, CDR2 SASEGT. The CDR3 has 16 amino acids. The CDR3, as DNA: TGTGCCAGCAGTGAAGCAGTCGGCCAGGAGGCCTACGAGCAGTACTTC. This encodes CASSEAVGQEAYEQYF.

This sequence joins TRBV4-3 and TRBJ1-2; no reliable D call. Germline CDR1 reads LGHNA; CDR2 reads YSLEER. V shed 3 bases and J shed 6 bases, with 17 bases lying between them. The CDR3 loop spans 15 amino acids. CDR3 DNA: TGCGCCAGCAGCCATGACGACTCGCCGGTGGATGGCTACACCTTC. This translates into CASSHDDSPVDGYTF.

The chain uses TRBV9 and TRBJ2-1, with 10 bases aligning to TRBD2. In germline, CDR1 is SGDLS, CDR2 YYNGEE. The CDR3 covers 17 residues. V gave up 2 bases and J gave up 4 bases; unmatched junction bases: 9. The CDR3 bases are TGTGCCAGCAGCGTTAGAGGAGGGACTAGCGTTTACAATGAGCAGTTCTTC. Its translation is CASSVRGGTSVYNEQFF.

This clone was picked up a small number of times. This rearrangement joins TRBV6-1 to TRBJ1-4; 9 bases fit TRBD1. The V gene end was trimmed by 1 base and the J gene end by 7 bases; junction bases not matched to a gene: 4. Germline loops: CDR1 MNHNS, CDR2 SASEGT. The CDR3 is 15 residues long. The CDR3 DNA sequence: TGTGCCAGCAGTGAAGGGGGACAGGGTGCTGAAAAACTGTTTTTT. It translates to CASSEGGQGAEKLFF.

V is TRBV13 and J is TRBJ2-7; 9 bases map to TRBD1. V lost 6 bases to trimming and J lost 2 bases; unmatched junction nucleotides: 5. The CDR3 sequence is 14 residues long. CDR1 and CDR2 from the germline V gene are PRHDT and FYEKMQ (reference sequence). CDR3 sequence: CASSPRTGAYEQYF. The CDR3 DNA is TGTGCCAGCAGTCCGAGGACAGGGGCCTACGAGCAGTACTTC.

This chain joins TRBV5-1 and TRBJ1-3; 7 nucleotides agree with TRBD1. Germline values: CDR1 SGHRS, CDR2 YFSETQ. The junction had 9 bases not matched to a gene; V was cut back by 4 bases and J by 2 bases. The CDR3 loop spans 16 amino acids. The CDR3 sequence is CASSTDRVGTGNTIYF. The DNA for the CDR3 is TGCGCCAGCAGCACAGACAGGGTTGGAACTGGAAACACCATATATTTT.

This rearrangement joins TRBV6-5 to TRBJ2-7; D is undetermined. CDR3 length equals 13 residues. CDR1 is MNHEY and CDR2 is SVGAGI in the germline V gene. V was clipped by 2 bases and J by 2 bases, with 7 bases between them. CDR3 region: CASSYTETYEQYF. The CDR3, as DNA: TGTGCCAGCAGTTACACGGAGACCTACGAGCAGTACTTC.

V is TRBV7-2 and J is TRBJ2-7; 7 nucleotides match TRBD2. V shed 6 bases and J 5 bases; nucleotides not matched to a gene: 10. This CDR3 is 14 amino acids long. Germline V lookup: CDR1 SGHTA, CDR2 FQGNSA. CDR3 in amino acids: CASRGEGRRDEQYF. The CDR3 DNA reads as TGTGCCAGCAGGGGGGAGGGCCGTCGGGACGAGCAGTACTTC.

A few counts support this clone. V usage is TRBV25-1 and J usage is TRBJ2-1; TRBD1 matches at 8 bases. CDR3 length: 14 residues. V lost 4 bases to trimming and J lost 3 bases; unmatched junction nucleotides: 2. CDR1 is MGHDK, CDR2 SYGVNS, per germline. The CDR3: CASSGGQGYNEQFF. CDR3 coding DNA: TGTGCCAGCAGTGGAGGACAGGGCTACAATGAGCAGTTCTTC.

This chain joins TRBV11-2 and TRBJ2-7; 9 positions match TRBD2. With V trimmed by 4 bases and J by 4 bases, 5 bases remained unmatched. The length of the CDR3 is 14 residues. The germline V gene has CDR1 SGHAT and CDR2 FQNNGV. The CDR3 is CASSYSGSSYEQYF. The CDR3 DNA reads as TGTGCCAGCAGCTATAGCGGGAGTTCATACGAGCAGTACTTC.

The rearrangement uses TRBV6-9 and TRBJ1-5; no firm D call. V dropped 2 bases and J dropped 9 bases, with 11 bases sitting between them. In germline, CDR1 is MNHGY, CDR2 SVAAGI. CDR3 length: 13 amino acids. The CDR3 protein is CASSYHLRMPQHF. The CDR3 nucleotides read TGTGCCAGCAGTTATCACCTTAGAATGCCCCAGCATTTT.

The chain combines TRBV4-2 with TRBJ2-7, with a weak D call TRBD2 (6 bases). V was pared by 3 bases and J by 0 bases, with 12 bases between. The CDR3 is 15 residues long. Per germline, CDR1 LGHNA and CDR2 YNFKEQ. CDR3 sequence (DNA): TGTGCCAGCAGCCATGAGGCGGGGAGCTCCTACGAGCAGTACTTC. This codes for CASSHEAGSSYEQYF.

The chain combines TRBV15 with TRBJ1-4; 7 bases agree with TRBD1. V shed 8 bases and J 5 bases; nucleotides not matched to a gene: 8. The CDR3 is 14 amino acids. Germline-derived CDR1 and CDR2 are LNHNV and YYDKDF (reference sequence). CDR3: CATRQTGLNEKLFF. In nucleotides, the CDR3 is TGTGCCACCCGACAGACAGGGTTAAATGAAAAACTGTTTTTT. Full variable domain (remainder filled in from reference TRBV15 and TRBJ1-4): DAMVIQNPRYQVTQFGKPVTLSCSQTLNHNVMYWYQQKSSQAPKLLFHYYDKDFNNEADTPDNFQSRRPNTSFCFLDIRSPGLGDTAMYLCATRQTGLNEKLFFGSGTQLSVL.

The CDR3 region is CASSSPGTLYEQYF. CDR3 nucleotide sequence: TGTGCCAGCAGCTCACCCGGGACATTATACGAGCAGTACTTC. The chain recombines TRBV11-2 with TRBJ2-7, with a possible D match to TRBD1 (6 bases). The CDR3 runs 14 residues. V was clipped by 4 bases and J by 4 bases, with 14 bases between them. In germline, CDR1 is SGHAT, CDR2 FQNNGV.

The CDR3 loop is CASSPVSPTNEQFF. DNA of the CDR3: TGTGCCAGCAGCCCTGTTTCCCCCACAAATGAGCAGTTCTTC. V gene TRBV5-6 combines with J gene TRBJ2-1; no clear D. Germline CDR1 reads SGHDT; CDR2 reads YYEEEE. Between the trimmed V and J ends, which lost 4 bases and 7 bases, there was a span of 15 bases. The CDR3 sequence is 14 residues long.